Each of the 25 T cell receptor beta chains below was sequenced from the same sample in a study of T cell repertoires in cytomegalovirus infection. TCRdb used MiXCR to reprocess the reads, holding one entry per CDR3 protein. The data hold 490,000 or so distinct CDR3 sequences, with over 9% observed a single time. The sequenced material came from PBMCs. These receptors all stem from a human donor in good health (CMV status not recorded). Some clones in this sample may be carry-over from other donors' samples.

This clonotype has a handful of counts. This chain connects TRBV28 to TRBJ2-3; D perhaps matches TRBD2 (5 bases). The CDR3 covers 11 residues. V dropped 6 bases and J dropped 11 bases, with 12 bases sitting between them. In germline, CDR1 is MDHEN, CDR2 SYDVKM. The CDR3 protein is CASRGEGQQYF. CDR3 in DNA: TGTGCCAGCAGGGGAGAGGGTCAGCAGTATTTT.

The sample holds a few counts of this clonotype. V usage is TRBV18 and J usage is TRBJ2-2, with a possible D match to TRBD1 (6 bases). Trimming pared 0 bases from V and 0 bases from J, leaving 8 bases between. Germline CDR1 reads KGHSH; CDR2 reads LQKENI. The CDR3 has 16 residues. The CDR3 DNA reads TGTGCCAGCTCACCACCGGGACAACCGAACACCGGGGAGCTGTTTTTT. Amino acid sequence: CASSPPGQPNTGELFF.

The sample holds many counts of this clonotype. The chain joins TRBV20-1 to TRBJ2-7; D uncertain. V was clipped by 4 bases and J by 2 bases, with 9 bases between them. The germline V gene encodes CDR1 DFQATT and CDR2 SNEGSKA (reference sequence). The CDR3 consists of 12 residues. The CDR3 DNA is TGCAGTGCTATCAGAAAGACCTACGAGCAGTACTTC. Protein: CSAIRKTYEQYF.

The chain has TRBV23-1 and TRBJ2-7; 7 bases fit TRBD1. TRBV23-1 is sorted into the ORF group, with uncertain function. J gave up 3 bases and V 2 bases, and 7 bases lay outside the gene matches. The CDR3 loop spans 15 amino acids. The DNA of the CDR3 is TGCGCCAGCAGTCAAAATTCGGACAGGTTCTACGAGCAGTACTTC. This sequence encodes CASSQNSDRFYEQYF.

This clonotype was observed at least ten times. The rearrangement joins TRBV7-9 to TRBJ2-7; 8 nucleotides align to TRBD1. CDR1 and CDR2 (germline): SEHNR, FQNEAQ (reference sequence). The CDR3 is 16 amino acids. The J segment lost 1 base and the V segment lost 2 bases, leaving 7 bases of the junction unmatched. CDR3 in DNA: TGTGCCAGCAGCTTAACCGACAGGGGTCTGTCCTACGAGCAGTACTTC. Protein product: CASSLTDRGLSYEQYF.

There are many counts of this clonotype. This chain connects TRBV28 to TRBJ2-2; D gene unclear. The CDR3 has 12 residues. Germline CDR1 and CDR2: MDHEN and SYDVKM. Trimming took 8 bases from V and 3 from J, leaving 7 bases between them. This CDR3 is CASLGYTGELFF. DNA of the CDR3: TGTGCCAGCCTCGGCTACACCGGGGAGCTGTTTTTT.

V usage is TRBV29-1 and J usage is TRBJ2-1; 12 nucleotides line up with TRBD2. Trimming at V came to 7 bases and at J to 2 bases, leaving 3 bases not matched to a gene. Germline CDR1 and CDR2: SQVTM and ANQGSEA. The CDR3 has 14 amino acids. The CDR3 DNA sequence: TGCAGCGGGGGACTAGCGGGCCCCTACAATGAGCAGTTCTTC. Translation: CSGGLAGPYNEQFF.

Many counts were recorded for this clonotype. The V gene is TRBV12-3 or TRBV12-4, the J gene TRBJ2-2, with TRBD2 matching 10 bases. The CDR3 totals 15 residues. V was clipped by 5 bases and J by 2 bases; unmatched bases: 2. The CDR3 region is CASSTSGINTGELFF. The CDR3 DNA reads TGTGCCAGCAGTACTAGCGGGATAAACACCGGGGAGCTGTTTTTT.

The chain employs TRBV29-1 and TRBJ2-3; D unclear. The V end lost 2 bases, the J end lost 6 bases, and 21 bases lay between the germline ends. Germline CDR1 is SQVTM and CDR2 is ANQGSEA. This CDR3 has 16 residues. CDR3 sequence reads: CSVEKHPAALIDTQYF. In nucleotides, the CDR3 is TGCAGCGTTGAAAAGCACCCAGCTGCCCTCATCGATACGCAGTATTTT.

This sequence joins TRBV6-1 and TRBJ2-6; D call uncertain. V was pared by 11 bases and J by 4 bases, with 18 bases between. This CDR3 is built from 15 residues. Per germline, CDR1 MNHNS and CDR2 SASEGT. The CDR3 DNA reads as TGTGCCCGCCGCCCGAGCCTGAGGGGGGCCAACGTCCTGACTTTC. This encodes CARRPSLRGANVLTF.

This clonotype was seen many times. The CDR3 region is CASSENHRYEQYF. The CDR3 coding sequence is TGTGCCAGCAGTGAAAACCATCGCTACGAGCAGTACTTC. V and J are TRBV2 and TRBJ2-7; unclear D gene. CDR3 length: 13 residues. V shed 2 bases and J shed 3 bases, with 8 bases lying between them. Germline V gives CDR1 SNHLY, CDR2 FYNNEI.

This chain links TRBV19 with TRBJ2-7, with D possibly being TRBD2 (5 bases). This CDR3 has 15 residues. The germline CDR1 and CDR2 sequences are LNHDA and SQIVND (reference sequence). V lost 9 bases and J lost 0, with 18 bases in between. The chain's CDR3 is CASEGAPGSSYEQYF. CDR3 coding DNA: TGTGCCAGCGAGGGCGCACCGGGGAGCTCCTACGAGCAGTACTTC.

Many counts were recorded for this clonotype. This chain links TRBV6-2 or TRBV6-3 with TRBJ1-1; D call uncertain. The CDR3 extends over 14 amino acids. CDR1 MNHEY and CDR2 SVGEGT come from the germline V gene. Between the trimmed V and J ends, which lost 7 bases and 4 bases, there was a span of 16 bases. The CDR3, as DNA: TGTGCCAGCACCGGACCCGGATGGGGCACTGAAGCTTTCTTT. As protein: CASTGPGWGTEAFF.

This clonotype was observed a handful of times. CDR3: CATAGNYGYTF. DNA for the CDR3: TGTGCCACAGCAGGGAACTATGGCTACACCTTC. The chain uses TRBV19 and TRBJ1-2; possible D gene TRBD1, 5 bases. The germline gives CDR1 LNHDA, CDR2 SQIVND (reference sequence). V dropped 10 bases and J dropped 2 bases, with 8 bases sitting between them. CDR3 length equals 11 residues.

This clonotype was found many times. The rearrangement links TRBV5-1 to TRBJ2-2, with 10 bases that match TRBD2. There are 17 residues in the CDR3. Trimming at V came to 3 bases and at J to 2 bases, leaving 7 bases not matched to a gene. The germline CDR1 and CDR2 sequences are SGHRS and YFSETQ. In nucleotides, the CDR3 is TGCGCCAGCAGCTCCCGACTAGCGGGTGCTAACACCGGGGAGCTGTTTTTT. Encoded protein: CASSSRLAGANTGELFF.

This clonotype was found many times. This chain connects TRBV7-2 to TRBJ2-1; 8 bases map to TRBD1. Germline assignment: CDR1 SGHTA and CDR2 FQGNSA. The CDR3 is made up of 14 amino acids. V lost 4 bases and J lost 5; bases outside the gene matches: 4. CDR3 DNA sequence: TGTGCCAGCAGCTCCAGACAGGGGAACAATGAGCAGTTCTTC. Amino acids: CASSSRQGNNEQFF.

This clonotype was seen at least ten times. The chain links TRBV5-1 to TRBJ2-3; possibly TRBD2 for D (6 bases). V lost 6 bases, J lost 2 bases, and 25 bases lay in between. The CDR3 contains 18 residues. From germline, CDR1 is SGHRS and CDR2 YFSETQ. The CDR3 bases are TGCGCCAGCACCCCTGGAATGTCTGCGGGGCCCCTCACAGATACGCAGTATTTT. Protein product: CASTPGMSAGPLTDTQYF. The whole variable domain, filled in from reference TRBV5-1 and TRBJ2-3, reads KAGVTQTPRYLIKTRGQQVTLSCSPISGHRSVSWYQQTPGQGLQFLFEYFSETQRNKGNFPGRFSGRQFSNSRSEMNVSTLELGDSALYLCASTPGMSAGPLTDTQYFGPGTRLTVL.

This clonotype was seen repeatedly, ten times or more. The V and J genes are TRBV20-1 and TRBJ2-2; no clear D gene. The CDR3 sequence is 14 residues long. V was trimmed by 4 bases and J by 1 base, leaving 10 bases between them. Germline assignment: CDR1 DFQATT and CDR2 SNEGSKA (reference sequence). The DNA for the CDR3 is TGCAGTGCTAACCTCTTGGGGAACACCGGGGAGCTGTTTTTT. This translates into CSANLLGNTGELFF.

This clonotype was recorded many times. The V gene is TRBV20-1, the J gene TRBJ1-4, with D unresolved. Trimming stripped 5 bases from V and 7 bases from J, with 20 bases between. The CDR3 runs to 15 residues. CDR1 is DFQATT and CDR2 is SNEGSKA in the germline V gene (reference sequence). CDR3 sequence reads: CSAPRPGGRSEKLFF. In DNA form, the CDR3 reads TGCAGTGCTCCCCGCCCGGGAGGGAGGTCTGAAAAACTGTTTTTT.

This clonotype has a count of ten or more. V gene TRBV29-1 combines with J gene TRBJ2-1; maybe TRBD2 (6 bases). V was trimmed by 6 bases and J by 1 base, leaving 16 bases between them. Germline values: CDR1 SQVTM, CDR2 ANQGSEA. The CDR3 covers 15 residues. In DNA form, the CDR3 reads TGCAGCGTGCCGCAACACGGGGGATCCTACAATGAGCAGTTCTTC. This sequence encodes CSVPQHGGSYNEQFF.

This rearrangement joins TRBV6-5 to TRBJ2-2; 9 bases align to TRBD2. This CDR3 region has 16 residues. Germline V gives CDR1 MNHEY, CDR2 SVGAGI. Losses at the gene ends were 5 bases for V and 1 base for J; bases not matched to a gene: 5. CDR3 in DNA: TGTGCCAGCAGTCCTTGGACTAGCGTGAACACCGGGGAGCTGTTTTTT. It yields the protein CASSPWTSVNTGELFF.

The chain couples TRBV10-3 to TRBJ1-1; weak D call: TRBD1 (5 bases). The CDR3 length is 17 residues. The germline gives CDR1 ENHRY, CDR2 SYGVKD. V lost 5 bases to trimming and J lost 0 bases, with 19 bases between them. As DNA, the CDR3 is TGTGCCATCAGTCAACACCCCTCGGGACCCTTGAACACTGAAGCTTTCTTT. Translated: CAISQHPSGPLNTEAFF.

In its sample, this clonotype was seen many times. The chain couples TRBV20-1 to TRBJ2-1; 7 nucleotides line up with TRBD2. V was clipped by 3 bases and J by 0 bases; unmatched bases: 8. CDR1 and CDR2 from the germline V gene are DFQATT and SNEGSKA (reference sequence). The CDR3 covers 16 residues. In DNA form, the CDR3 reads TGCAGTGCTAGGGGGAGGGATCGGTTCTCCTACAATGAGCAGTTCTTC. This gives the protein CSARGRDRFSYNEQFF.

The sample holds many counts of this clonotype. The chain carries TRBV10-3 and TRBJ2-4; 8 nucleotides line up with TRBD2. After removal of 0 bases from V and 3 bases from J, the junction contained 4 bases not matched to a gene. The CDR3 runs to 16 residues. Looked up from germline, CDR1 is ENHRY and CDR2 is SYGVKD. The CDR3 DNA reads TGTGCCATCAGTGAGTCCGCGGGGGGCCACAAAAACATTCAGTACTTC. This gives the protein CAISESAGGHKNIQYF.

This chain links TRBV12-3 or TRBV12-4 with TRBJ1-2, with D perhaps TRBD1 (5 bases). This CDR3 is 14 amino acids long. With 3 bases removed from V and 4 bases from J, the gap between germline ends came to 12 bases. CDR3 in DNA: TGTGCCAGCAGTTTTGGTGGGGGGAGCTATGGCTACACCTTC. This codes for CASSFGGGSYGYTF.